These 32 T cell receptor beta chains came from one sample sequenced in a study of human T cells and chemical hapten exposure. Time point: pre-sensitization, week 0. The treatment: therapeutic diphenylcyclopropenone sensitization with weekly scalp DPC. TCRdb redid the calling of the RACE reads with MiXCR, one entry per CDR3 protein. The sample lists 85,000 to 120,000 distinct CDR3 sequences; 10% to 15% were seen once. This material consisted of whole blood, taken in connection with sensitization to the hapten diphenylcyclopropenone (DPC). These receptors came from a woman in her fifties or sixties with alopecia areata. Some clones in this sample may be carry-over from other donors' samples.

This clonotype was counted a few times. CDR3: CASSSLWGQETQYF. The CDR3 DNA sequence: TGTGCCAGCAGTTCCCTTTGGGGCCAAGAGACCCAGTACTTC. J is TRBJ2-5 and V is TRBV28; D is unresolved. The CDR3 loop spans 14 amino acids. Germline CDR1 MDHEN, CDR2 SYDVKM. The V end lost 4 bases, the J end lost 1 base, and 10 bases lay between the germline ends. Variable domain in full (rest from reference TRBV28 and TRBJ2-5): DVKVTQSSRYLVKRTGEKVFLECVQDMDHENMFWYRQDPGLGLRLIYFSYDVKMKEKGDIPEGYSVSREKKERFSLILESASTNQTSMYLCASSSLWGQETQYFGPGTRLLVL.

In this sample, this clonotype turned up many times. The rearrangement joins TRBV5-1 to TRBJ2-1; D possibly uses TRBD1 or TRBD2 (6 bases each). The CDR3 has 18 residues. Trimming pared 3 bases from V and 2 bases from J, leaving 21 bases between. CDR1 is SGHRS, CDR2 YFSETQ, per germline. The CDR3 coding sequence is TGCGCCAGCAGCTCTTCCCCTACGGGGGCAGGGACCTACAATGAGCAGTTCTTC. Its translation is CASSSSPTGAGTYNEQFF.

Concerning this clonotype itself: At one end the junction does not follow the germline gene, possibly because of a read error. CDR3: CVSSRHPSTTNEKLFF. The CDR3 nucleotides read TGCGTCAGCAGCCGACACCCTTCTACAACTAATGAAAAACTGTTTTTT. V usage is TRBV5-1 and J usage is TRBJ1-4; D is undetermined. Looked up from germline, CDR1 is SGHRS and CDR2 is YFSETQ. The CDR3 spans 16 residues.

The V and J genes are TRBV18 and TRBJ2-2; weak D call: TRBD2 (6 bases). V was shortened by 3 bases and J by 2 bases, with 10 bases between the two germline ends. This CDR3 comprises 15 residues. Germline V gives CDR1 KGHSH, CDR2 LQKENI. The CDR3 DNA is TGTGCCAGCTCACCCCAGGGAGGAAACACCGGGGAGCTGTTTTTT. Translated, it gives CASSPQGGNTGELFF.

This rearrangement joins TRBV12-3 or TRBV12-4 to TRBJ2-1, with 7 bases matching TRBD2. V lost 2 bases and J lost 1; bases outside the gene matches: 2. The CDR3 spans 15 residues. The CDR3 DNA sequence: TGTGCCAGCAGTTTACACGGGGGGTCCTACAATGAGCAGTTCTTC. Encoded protein: CASSLHGGSYNEQFF.

This chain links TRBV15 with TRBJ2-7; 9 bases fit TRBD1. Germline V gene lookup returns CDR1 LNHNV and CDR2 YYDKDF (reference sequence). This CDR3 spans 15 amino acids. Losses at the gene ends were 5 bases for V and 3 bases for J; bases not matched to a gene: 8. The CDR3 nucleotides are TGTGCCACCAGCCAAGACAGGGGGGGAAGCTACGAGCAGTACTTC. Translation: CATSQDRGGSYEQYF.

This clonotype was detected a few times. The chain uses TRBV6-5 and TRBJ2-1; possible D gene TRBD2, 5 bases. The CDR3 is 17 residues long. Germline-derived CDR1 and CDR2 are MNHEY and SVGAGI. V was cut by 0 bases and J by 2 bases, with 14 bases left in between. The CDR3 DNA reads as TGTGCCAGCAGTTACTCGAGGCAGACTATCACCTACAATGAGCAGTTCTTC. Translation: CASSYSRQTITYNEQFF.

This sequence joins TRBV12-3 or TRBV12-4 and TRBJ1-1; D possibly corresponds to TRBD1 (5 bases). This CDR3 is 14 amino acids long. Trimming took off 7 bases at V and 2 bases at J, with 14 bases between the two ends. This CDR3 reads CASTLRDGNTEAFF. CDR3 nucleotides: TGTGCCAGCACCCTCAGGGACGGAAACACTGAAGCTTTCTTT.

This clonotype was detected only a few times. The V call is TRBV20-1, the J call TRBJ1-2, with D unclear. Germline V CDR1 and CDR2: DFQATT, SNEGSKA (reference sequence). The CDR3 spans 14 residues. Trimming pared 3 bases from V and 4 bases from J, leaving 15 bases between. The chain's CDR3 is CSASWGGSSYGYTF. The CDR3 DNA reads TGCAGTGCTAGTTGGGGAGGATCATCCTATGGCTACACCTTC.

This clonotype was counted a few times. V and J are TRBV6-2 or TRBV6-3 and TRBJ2-1; 8 bases are shared with TRBD1. CDR1 is MNHEY, CDR2 SVGEGT, per germline. The CDR3 has 14 amino acids. Trimming cost V 2 bases and J 6 bases; bases outside gene matches: 3. The CDR3 loop reads CASSYRQGANEQFF. The DNA for the CDR3 is TGTGCCAGCAGTTACCGGCAGGGGGCCAATGAGCAGTTCTTC.

This clonotype has at least ten counts. The chain couples TRBV12-3 or TRBV12-4 to TRBJ1-5; TRBD1 agrees at 9 bases. The CDR3 contains 14 residues. The V segment lost 8 bases and the J segment 5 bases; nucleotides outside the gene matches: 7. In DNA, the CDR3 is TGTGCCAGCCGGGACAGGGATCGCGATCAGCCCCAGCATTTT. Encoded protein: CASRDRDRDQPQHF.

This clonotype was observed a handful of times. The chain has TRBV4-1 and TRBJ1-2; TRBD1 matches 8 bases. This CDR3 has 16 residues. Germline V gene sequence: CDR1 MGHRA, CDR2 YSYEKL. V lost 1 base and J lost 4; bases outside the gene matches: 8. This chain's CDR3 is CASSQVRDRSPYGYTF. DNA of the CDR3: TGCGCCAGCAGCCAAGTTCGGGACAGGAGTCCCTATGGCTACACCTTC.

This clonotype was counted only a few times. The rearrangement links TRBV18 to TRBJ1-1; D is undetermined. Looked up from germline, CDR1 is KGHSH and CDR2 is LQKENI. The V gene lost 6 bases and the J gene lost 4 bases, with 15 bases spanning the gap. This CDR3 spans 14 amino acids. Here the CDR3 DNA reads TGTGCCAGCTCCTTTAGAGGGTTGGGCACTGAAGCTTTCTTT. Translation gives CASSFRGLGTEAFF.

This clonotype appeared many times. The J gene is TRBJ2-3, the V gene TRBV18; a possible D gene is TRBD1 (5 bases). V dropped 4 bases and J dropped 1 base, with 18 bases sitting between them. The CDR3 is 17 residues long. Germline lookup yields CDR1 KGHSH and CDR2 LQKENI. This chain's CDR3 is CASSLQDTAWGTDTQYF. DNA for the CDR3: TGTGCCAGCTCACTACAGGACACCGCATGGGGCACAGATACGCAGTATTTT.

This chain uses TRBV28 with TRBJ2-1; tentative D call: TRBD2 (6 bases). Germline CDR1 MDHEN, CDR2 SYDVKM. The CDR3 contains 17 residues. The V gene lost 4 bases and the J gene lost 6 bases, with 22 bases spanning the gap. The CDR3 DNA reads as TGTGCCAGCAGTTCCCCCGTCGGGGGTGGAATAAGCAATGAGCAGTTCTTC. This gives the protein CASSSPVGGGISNEQFF.

This clonotype appeared many times. The chain is built from TRBV27 and TRBJ2-1; TRBD2 aligns across 10 bases. CDR3 length: 15 residues. V lost 4 bases to trimming and J lost 4 bases; unmatched junction nucleotides: 4. Germline lookup yields CDR1 MNHEY and CDR2 SMNVEV (reference sequence). CDR3 nucleotides: TGTGCCAGCAGTTCTAGAGCGGGGGGGTACAATGAGCAGTTCTTC. The encoded protein is CASSSRAGGYNEQFF.

The J gene is TRBJ1-6, the V gene TRBV4-3, with TRBD1 matching over 8 bases. The CDR3 extends over 15 amino acids. Trimming cost V 1 base and J 5 bases; bases outside gene matches: 1. CDR1 LGHNA and CDR2 YSLEER come from the germline V gene. This CDR3 is CASSQATGDNSPLHF. The CDR3, as DNA: TGCGCCAGCAGCCAAGCGACAGGGGATAATTCACCCCTCCACTTT.

The chain employs TRBV13 and TRBJ2-3, with TRBD2 matching over 12 bases. There are 15 residues in the CDR3. The V gene end was trimmed by 6 bases and the J gene end by 10 bases; junction bases not matched to a gene: 11. Germline CDR1 reads PRHDT; CDR2 reads FYEKMQ (reference sequence). The CDR3 coding sequence is TGTGCCAGCAGACCACTAGCGGGGGGCCGGCGTGCGCAGTATTTT. It codes for CASRPLAGGRRAQYF.

V and J are TRBV6-5 and TRBJ1-4; D is undetermined. This CDR3 has 14 residues. CDR1 MNHEY and CDR2 SVGAGI come from the germline V gene. Trimming stripped 5 bases from V and 0 bases from J, with 7 bases between. The CDR3 DNA is TGTGCCAGCAGTCCGGTTGCAACTAATGAAAAACTGTTTTTT. Its protein product is CASSPVATNEKLFF.

The chain joins TRBV29-1 to TRBJ1-1, with D possibly matching TRBD1 (6 bases). CDR3 length equals 14 residues. CDR1 is SQVTM and CDR2 is ANQGSEA in the germline V gene. Between the trimmed V and J ends, which lost 6 bases and 1 base, there was a span of 15 bases. The CDR3 DNA reads TGCAGCGTCGAGCCGGGACACCAGAACACTGAAGCTTTCTTT. It encodes CSVEPGHQNTEAFF. Full variable domain (rest looked up from reference TRBV29-1 and TRBJ1-1): SAVISQKPSRDICQRGTSLTIQCQVDSQVTMMFWYRQQPGQSLTLIATANQGSEATYESGFVIDKFPISRPNLTFSTLTVSNMSPEDSSIYLCSVEPGHQNTEAFFGQGTRLTVV.

This clonotype appeared a few times. The chain links TRBV29-1 to TRBJ2-7; 9 bases agree with TRBD2. There are 12 residues in the CDR3. Germline V gives CDR1 SQVTM, CDR2 ANQGSEA. Trimming at V came to 4 bases and at J to 5 bases, leaving 3 bases not matched to a gene. The CDR3 coding sequence is TGCAGCGTTGGGCGGGGGGGAAACGAGCAGTACTTC. It encodes CSVGRGGNEQYF.

This chain connects TRBV6-4 to TRBJ2-2; the D gene could be TRBD1 or TRBD2 (6 bases each). The CDR3 is made up of 14 amino acids. The germline gives CDR1 MRHNA, CDR2 SNTAGT. Trimming removed 5 bases at V and 3 bases at J, with 10 bases between. The CDR3 nucleotides read TGTGCCAGCAGTAAGGGGGGCCACACCGGGGAGCTGTTTTTT. It encodes CASSKGGHTGELFF.

This clonotype has a handful of counts. The gene calls are TRBV29-1 and TRBJ2-5, with no clear D. Germline CDR1 and CDR2: SQVTM and ANQGSEA. Trimming cost V 4 bases and J 5 bases, with 17 bases left between them. CDR3 size: 14 residues. The CDR3 loop is CSVVRFMLSETQYF. The CDR3, as DNA: TGCAGCGTTGTGAGGTTTATGCTCTCCGAGACCCAGTACTTC.

This clonotype was seen at least ten times. The chain employs TRBV27 and TRBJ1-5, with a tentative D call TRBD1 (6 bases). V was shortened by 4 bases and J by 4 bases, with 14 bases between the two germline ends. From germline, CDR1 is MNHEY and CDR2 SMNVEV (reference sequence). This CDR3 has 15 residues. Here the CDR3 reads CASSSRGGWNQPQHF. The DNA of the CDR3 is TGTGCCAGCAGTTCCCGAGGGGGTTGGAATCAGCCCCAGCATTTT.

This clonotype was detected a few times. The chain is built from TRBV7-9 and TRBJ1-1; D is unresolved. V shed 3 bases and J shed 0 bases, with 5 bases lying between them. Germline CDR1 is SEHNR and CDR2 is FQNEAQ (reference sequence). The CDR3 sequence is 13 residues long. The CDR3 here is CASSFDMNTEAFF. CDR3 coding DNA: TGTGCCAGCAGCTTTGACATGAACACTGAAGCTTTCTTT. Together with reference TRBV7-9 and TRBJ1-1, the CDR3 gives the full variable domain: DTGVSQNPRHKITKRGQNVTFRCDPISEHNRLYWYRQTLGQGPEFLTYFQNEAQLEKSRLLSDRFSAERPKGSFSTLEIQRTEQGDSAMYLCASSFDMNTEAFFGQGTRLTVV.

This clonotype was picked up many times. This chain uses TRBV11-2 with TRBJ2-1; 8 positions match TRBD2. The CDR3 length is 16 residues. V was pared by 7 bases and J by 4 bases, with 12 bases of the junction left unmatched. CDR1 is SGHAT, CDR2 FQNNGV, per germline. The chain's CDR3 is CASTLGPASGYNEQFF. CDR3 in DNA: TGTGCCAGCACTCTGGGCCCAGCTAGCGGGTACAATGAGCAGTTCTTC.

V usage is TRBV3-1 and J usage is TRBJ2-3; TRBD2 matches at 10 bases. The J segment lost 7 bases and the V segment lost 8 bases, leaving 6 bases of the junction unmatched. Germline values: CDR1 LGHDT, CDR2 YNNKEL (reference sequence). The CDR3 loop spans 13 amino acids. The CDR3 is CASERGGSNTQYF. The DNA of the CDR3 is TGTGCCAGCGAGCGGGGGGGGTCAAATACGCAGTATTTT.

The DNA of the CDR3 is TGTGCCAGCAGCCAAGCCATCGGGGGATACGAGCAGTACTTC. This sequence encodes CASSQAIGGYEQYF. This chain connects TRBV3-1 to TRBJ2-7; TRBD2 is a possible D gene (6 bases). V was clipped by 1 base and J by 4 bases, with 11 bases between them. The CDR3 spans 14 residues. CDR1 and CDR2 (germline): LGHDT, YNNKEL (reference sequence).

The gene calls are TRBV11-2 and TRBJ1-5; no reliable D call. The length of the CDR3 is 13 residues. The germline V and J ends were trimmed by 5 bases and 0 bases, with 5 bases remaining between them. Looked up from germline, CDR1 is SGHAT and CDR2 is FQNNGV. CDR3 region: CASSQDSNQPQHF. CDR3 nucleotide sequence: TGTGCCAGCAGCCAAGATAGCAATCAGCCCCAGCATTTT.

V and J are TRBV20-1 and TRBJ2-5; 11 bases map to TRBD2. The CDR3 length is 19 residues. Trimming at V came to 0 bases and at J to 0 bases, leaving 12 bases not matched to a gene. Germline CDR1 is DFQATT and CDR2 is SNEGSKA (reference sequence). CDR3 sequence (DNA): TGCAGTGCTAGAGACCCCGGACTAGCGGGTGCGGGGTACCAAGAGACCCAGTACTTC. Its translation is CSARDPGLAGAGYQETQYF.

The V and J genes are TRBV20-1 and TRBJ1-2, with D possibly being TRBD1 (6 bases). The CDR3 sequence is 13 residues long. With 5 bases removed from V and 6 bases from J, the gap between germline ends came to 16 bases. Germline V gives CDR1 DFQATT, CDR2 SNEGSKA (reference sequence). The CDR3, as DNA: TGCAGTGCTCATATGTGGGGGGCGGATGGCTACACCTTC. Residues: CSAHMWGADGYTF.

This clonotype was picked up a small number of times. V and J are TRBV5-4 and TRBJ2-6; TRBD2 agrees at 8 bases. Looked up from germline, CDR1 is SGHNT and CDR2 is YYREEE (reference sequence). The CDR3 has 16 amino acids. V gave up 0 bases and J gave up 2 bases; unmatched junction bases: 1. The CDR3 here is CASSLAGGAGANVLTF. The CDR3 DNA reads TGTGCCAGCAGCTTGGCGGGAGGGGCTGGGGCCAACGTCCTGACTTTC. The entire variable domain, with the rest obtained from reference TRBV5-4 and TRBJ2-6, is as follows: ETGVTQSPTHLIKTRGQQVTLRCSSQSGHNTVSWYQQALGQGPQFIFQYYREEENGRGNFPPRFSGLQFPNYSSELNVNALELDDSALYLCASSLAGGAGANVLTFGAGSRLTVL.